These T cell receptor beta chains were read from a single sample in a study of vaccination and CD4 T cells after COVID-19. TCRdb reprocessed the PCR reads via MiXCR and lists one record per CDR3 protein. The repertoire holds approximately 12,000 distinct CDR3 sequences, with approximately 60% as singletons. These receptors' targets are unknown. Material for sequencing was CD4+ T cells from blood, cultured in vitro. All receptors come from a human donor who had recovered from COVID-19. Both conserved end residues are part of each CDR3. A D gene is named only where the DNA matches it firmly. Not every row has a clone size; where given, it reads once, few, many or a size class.

>TRBJ2-7|TRBV6-1|.|TRBD1
TGTGCCAGCAGGCGGACAGGGGGCAACTCCTACGAGCAGTACTTC
CASRRTGGNSYEQYF
>TRBJ1-5|TRBV5-1|.|.
TGCGCCAGCAGCTTGGGGACAGATAGCAATCAGCCCCAGCATTTT
CASSLGTDSNQPQHF
>TRBJ2-4|TRBV27|medium-sized|.
TGTGCCAGCAGTTTTGGAGCCAAAAACATTCAGTACTTC
CASSFGAKNIQYF
>TRBJ1-2|TRBV28|few|TRBD1
TGTGCCAGCAGTGTCGAATACAGGGGCGGCTACACCTTC
CASSVEYRGGYTF
>TRBJ1-1|TRBV20-1|.|TRBD1
TGCAGTGCTAGCCCACCTACGGACAGGACGAACACTGAAGCTTTCTTT
CSASPPTDRTNTEAFF
>TRBJ2-2|TRBV15|few|TRBD1
TGTGCCACCAGCAGATCCAGGGACAGGGAGGTTTCGGGGAACACCGGGGAGCTGTTTTTT
CATSRSRDREVSGNTGELFF
>TRBJ1-3|TRBV2|.|TRBD1
TGTGCCAGCAGTGAAAGGGACAGGTCAGGAAACACCATATATTTT
CASSERDRSGNTIYF
>TRBJ1-2|TRBV18|.|.
TGTGCCAGCTCACCAAAAATGACCGAGTTGAACTATGGCTACACCTTC
CASSPKMTELNYGYTF
>TRBJ2-2|TRBV5-1|once|TRBD2
TGCGCCAGCAGCTTAGCGGGGGGGCCGGGCACCGGGGAGCTGTTTTTT
CASSLAGGPGTGELFF
>TRBJ2-3|TRBV2|once|.
TGTGCCACCGAGGGCCGAGGGGATACGCAGTATTTT
CATEGRGDTQYF
>TRBJ1-2|TRBV20-1|once|.
TGCAGTGCTAATGCTAACTATGGCTACACCTTC
CSANANYGYTF
>TRBJ1-1|TRBV4-1|.|.
TGCGCCAGCAGCCAAGAGATCCTTGGTCGAACGTTTAACACTGAAGCTTTCTTT
CASSQEILGRTFNTEAFF
>TRBJ2-1|TRBV7-2|.|.
TGTGCCAGCAGCACTCTAGGATACAATGAGCAGTTCTTC
CASSTLGYNEQFF
>TRBJ2-5|TRBV6-2/TRBV6-3|.|.
TGTGCCAGCAGTTACGGAGAGACCCAGTACTTC
CASSYGETQYF
>TRBJ1-1|TRBV6-2/TRBV6-3|.|.
TGTGCCAGCAGTTACCAACAGATCATGAACACTGAAGCTTTCTTT
CASSYQQIMNTEAFF
>TRBJ1-5|TRBV20-1|.|.
TGCAGTGTCATTTCGGGACCTTCTAATCAGCCCCAGCATTTT
CSVISGPSNQPQHF
>TRBJ2-5|TRBV7-2|large|.
TGTGCCAGCAGCCAGGGGGGGCGGGACCGGGAGACCCAGTACTTC
CASSQGGRDRETQYF
>TRBJ1-1|TRBV19|.|.
TGTGCCAGTAGTATGCAGCGGGGACCCCGAACAACTGAAGCTTTCTTT
CASSMQRGPRTTEAFF
>TRBJ1-5|TRBV4-1|.|TRBD1
TGCGCCAGCAGCCAAGATCCGGACAGGGTTCAGCCCCAGCATTTT
CASSQDPDRVQPQHF
>TRBJ1-1|TRBV15|.|TRBD1
TGTGCCACCAGCAGAGATAGGGACAGACAGAACACTGAAGCTTTCTTT
CATSRDRDRQNTEAFF
>TRBJ2-7|TRBV6-2/TRBV6-3|.|.
TGTGCCAGCAGCCGCAAGGACGGTGGAGGCTGGACCTACGAGCAGTACTTC
CASSRKDGGGWTYEQYF
>TRBJ2-3|TRBV19|.|TRBD2
TGTGCCAGTAGTGCCATAGCGGGAACTAGCACAGATACGCAGTATTTT
CASSAIAGTSTDTQYF
>TRBJ1-2|TRBV10-3|.|.
TGTGCCATCGGAATTGACAGGCTATATGGCTACACCTTC
CAIGIDRLYGYTF
>TRBJ1-6|TRBV7-9|.|.
TGTGCCAGCAGCTTCCTTAGGGCAGGGGCTAATTCACCCCTCCACTTT
CASSFLRAGANSPLHF
>TRBJ1-1|TRBV20-1|.|.
TGCAGTGCTCCTTCAAGCTTGGGGAACACTGAAGCTTTCTTT
CSAPSSLGNTEAFF
>TRBJ2-3|TRBV11-3|.|.
TGTGCCAGCAGCTTAGGGGGGGCAGATACGCAGTATTTT
CASSLGGADTQYF
>TRBJ1-1|TRBV7-9|.|.
TGTGCCAGCAGCTCGTTGCGGTCGCGGGGAGCTTTCTTT
CASSSLRSRGAFF
>TRBJ1-5|TRBV5-1|.|.
TGCGCCAGCAGCTTGGCAGGTGATAGCAATCAGCCCCAGCATTTT
CASSLAGDSNQPQHF
>TRBJ2-1|TRBV20-1|.|.
TGTTGTGGGGGAAACAATGAGCAGTTCTTC
CCGGNNEQFF
>TRBJ2-5|TRBV12-3/TRBV12-4|few|TRBD2
TGTGCCAGCAGTATCCCCGGGGGGTCTGGGGAGACCCAGTACTTC
CASSIPGGSGETQYF
>TRBJ2-1|TRBV6-1|.|TRBD1
TGTGCCAGCAGCCTCTCCCCGCGACAGGGGGCGCGGAGTGAGCAGTTCTTC
CASSLSPRQGARSEQFF
>TRBJ1-5|TRBV7-8|.|.
TGTGCCAGCAGCTTAGCGGGGGTGGGACGTCAGCCCCAGCATTTT
CASSLAGVGRQPQHF
>TRBJ2-1|TRBV5-1|once|.
TGCGCCAGCAGCTTGGGGGGAGCTCTTCTCTACAATGAGCAGTTCTTC
CASSLGGALLYNEQFF
>TRBJ1-1|TRBV6-1|few|.
TGTGCCAGCAGCTGGGGGACGCGAGGGACTGAAGCTTTCTTT
CASSWGTRGTEAFF
>TRBJ1-5|TRBV20-1|.|.
TGCAGTGCTAGAGGTCCACAGGGTAAACAGCCCCAGCATTTT
CSARGPQGKQPQHF
>TRBJ1-5|TRBV7-9|few|.
TGTGCCAGCAGCCCGGGGGGGACAACTTATAGCAATCAGCCCCAGCATTTT
CASSPGGTTYSNQPQHF
>TRBJ1-2|TRBV7-2|.|.
TGTGCCAGCAGCTTAGCGAGGGGGGGCTATGGCTACACCTTC
CASSLARGGYGYTF
>TRBJ1-5|TRBV28|.|.
TGTGCCAGCACAGGCAGCAATCAGCCCCAGCATTTT
CASTGSNQPQHF
>TRBJ2-1|TRBV20-1|.|TRBD2
TGCAGTGCTTTCCCCGGGACTAGCGGGATCTACAATGAGCAGTTCTTC
CSAFPGTSGIYNEQFF
>TRBJ1-1|TRBV28|.|.
TGTGCCAGCACTATCGGACGGAAGGTTTACACTGAAGCTTTCTTT
CASTIGRKVYTEAFF
>TRBJ2-4|TRBV7-9|.|TRBD2
TGTGCCAGCAGACCGTCACTAGCGGGGGGGAACATTCAGTACTTC
CASRPSLAGGNIQYF
>TRBJ1-5|TRBV6-1|once|TRBD1
TGTGCCAGCAGTCAACAGGGGGCCAATCAGCCCCAGCATTTT
CASSQQGANQPQHF
>TRBJ1-6|TRBV20-1|.|TRBD1
TGCAGTGCTACCCGACAGGGATCATGGTATTCACCCCTCCACTTT
CSATRQGSWYSPLHF
>TRBJ1-3|TRBV7-6|.|.
TGTGCCAGCAGCTTGTCCGGGACTGGAAACACCATATATTTT
CASSLSGTGNTIYF
>TRBJ1-2|TRBV28|.|.
TGTGCCACCCGGGCACATGAAACCGGCTATGGCTACACCTTC
CATRAHETGYGYTF
>TRBJ1-5|TRBV2|.|.
TGTGCCAGCAGAGAGAGGGGGGGTGGCATTCAGCCCCAGCATTTT
CASRERGGGIQPQHF
>TRBJ1-4|TRBV28|.|.
TGTGCCAGCAGCCGGCCCCGGGGGGCTGCTGAAAAACTGTTTTTT
CASSRPRGAAEKLFF
>TRBJ2-6|TRBV19|.|.
TGTGCCAGTAGCCCACAGGGTACCTCTGGCAGAGTCCTGACTTTC
CASSPQGTSGRVLTF
>TRBJ2-5|TRBV6-1|.|.
TGTGCCAGCTTTCGGTTGCACGCTAGTCACCAAGAGACCCAGTACTTC
CASFRLHASHQETQYF
>TRBJ1-4|TRBV4-2|.|.
TGTGCCAGCAGGGGCAGGGGAACAGGCAATGAAAAACTGTTTTTT
CASRGRGTGNEKLFF
>TRBJ2-7|TRBV7-2|few|.
TGTGCCAGCAGCGTAGGCGGCGGGGTGAGCTACGAGCAGTACTTC
CASSVGGGVSYEQYF
>TRBJ1-2|TRBV19|.|.
TGTGCCAGTACGGGAGGTGGGGCCTATGGCTACACCTTC
CASTGGGAYGYTF
>TRBJ1-2|TRBV30|hyperexpanded|TRBD1
TGTGCCGGCAGACAGGGGGGGATAGGGAACACCTTC
CAGRQGGIGNTF
>TRBJ2-5|TRBV7-2|.|.
TGTGCCAGCAGCTTAAGAGGACCGGCAGAGACCCAGTACTTC
CASSLRGPAETQYF
>TRBJ2-5|TRBV10-3|few|TRBD2
TGTGCCATCAGTGTCTCCGGGGGGGAGCAAGAGACCCAGTACTTC
CAISVSGGEQETQYF